The 27 T cell receptor beta chains below come from one sample, sequenced in a study of brain T cells in children with intractable seizures. Method: immunoSEQ multiplex PCR; TCRdb's copy keeps in-frame clones and lacks some. The sample yields around 340,000 clones, 93% seen once. Time point noted: blood from clinic visit 5 months post-surgery; TSC patient then seizure free. The sample here was peripheral blood, taken roughly 5 months after surgery. Every receptor here comes from a boy under two years old with tuberous sclerosis and intractable seizures.

This clone has only one observation. V and J are TRBV7-9 and TRBJ1-2, with a tentative D call TRBD1 (5 bases). V was trimmed by 4 bases and J by 2 bases, leaving 17 bases between them. Germline CDR1 and CDR2: SEHNR and FQNEAQ (reference sequence). This CDR3 comprises 16 residues. The CDR3 here is CASSSTLDTTNYGYTF. The CDR3 DNA reads as TGTGCCAGCAGCTCGACCTTGGACACAACCAACTATGGCTACACCTTC.

The chain employs TRBV2 and TRBJ2-2, with D perhaps being TRBD1 or TRBD2 (6 bases each). This CDR3 contains 15 residues. CDR1 and CDR2 (germline): SNHLY, FYNNEI. Trimming shortened V by 3 bases and J by 5 bases, and 13 bases separated the two germline ends. The chain's CDR3 is CASSEQGGGTGELFF. For the CDR3, the DNA is TGTGCCAGCAGTGAGCAAGGGGGAGGAACCGGGGAGCTGTTTTTT.

J is TRBJ1-2 and V is TRBV5-4; D remains ambiguous. The V and J ends lost 0 bases and 5 bases respectively, with 11 bases between them. CDR3 length equals 14 residues. Germline V gene lookup returns CDR1 SGHNT and CDR2 YYREEE (reference sequence). CDR3 sequence reads: CASSLGQVPYGYTF. The CDR3 DNA reads as TGTGCCAGCAGCTTGGGGCAGGTTCCTTATGGCTACACCTTC.

The V gene is TRBV24-1, the J gene TRBJ2-1; D is ambiguous. Germline V CDR1 and CDR2: KGHDR, SFDVKD. The CDR3 runs to 16 residues. Trimming stripped 4 bases from V and 0 bases from J, with 12 bases between. The CDR3 protein is CATSDPDTSSYNEQFF. CDR3 bases: TGTGCCACCAGTGACCCCGACACGAGCTCCTACAATGAGCAGTTCTTC.

V and J are TRBV27 and TRBJ2-7, with D possibly matching TRBD2 (5 bases). Germline V lookup: CDR1 MNHEY, CDR2 SMNVEV (reference sequence). Trimming cost V 5 bases and J 2 bases, with 10 bases left between them. The CDR3 totals 13 residues. CDR3 protein: CASSEGSAYEQYF. The DNA for the CDR3 is TGTGCCAGCAGTGAGGGAAGCGCCTACGAGCAGTACTTC.

A single count supports this clone. Other DNA sequences in this specimen translate into the identical CDR3. The gene calls are TRBV27 and TRBJ1-1; possibly TRBD1 for D (6 bases). The V gene's germline CDR1 is MNHEY and CDR2 SMNVEV (reference sequence). Deletions cut 3 bases from V and 4 bases from J, with 9 bases between. The CDR3 loop spans 13 amino acids. CDR3 residues: CASSLGGGTEAFF. In DNA form, the CDR3 reads TGTGCCAGCAGTTTGGGGGGCGGCACTGAAGCTTTCTTT.

This rearrangement joins TRBV6-5 to TRBJ2-5; D is perhaps TRBD2 (5 bases). This CDR3 region has 15 residues. The germline V gene encodes CDR1 MNHEY and CDR2 SVGAGI. The V end lost 0 bases, the J end lost 4 bases, and 12 bases lay between the germline ends. CDR3 nucleotides: TGTGCCAGCAGTTACTCGGAGCCTCGGGGAGAGACCCAGTACTTC. This translates into CASSYSEPRGETQYF.

The chain joins TRBV7-3 to TRBJ2-5, with D perhaps TRBD1 (6 bases). The CDR3 is 15 residues long. Trimming left V 3 bases short and J 2 bases short, with 13 bases between. Germline V CDR1 and CDR2: SGHTA, FQGTGA. The CDR3 bases are TGTGCCAGCAGCTTTGACAGGTCCACTCAAGAGACCCAGTACTTC. Translating it yields CASSFDRSTQETQYF.

The chain recombines TRBV12-3 or TRBV12-4 with TRBJ2-1, with TRBD1 identical over 8 bases. CDR3 length equals 12 residues. With 8 bases clipped from V and 7 bases from J, the junction kept 4 bases outside the gene matches. The CDR3 DNA reads TGTGCCAGCGCGACAGGGGTTAATGAGCAGTTCTTC. Amino acid sequence: CASATGVNEQFF.

The CDR3 reads CASSPQEGYGYTF. The CDR3 coding sequence is TGTGCCAGCTCACCTCAGGAGGGGTATGGCTACACCTTC. The chain links TRBV18 to TRBJ1-2, with a possible D match to TRBD1 (5 bases). This CDR3 region has 13 residues. V was shortened by 3 bases and J by 5 bases, with 10 bases between the two germline ends. The germline V gene encodes CDR1 KGHSH and CDR2 LQKENI.

The chain employs TRBV7-6 and TRBJ2-2, with D tentatively TRBD2 (7 bases). V lost 4 bases and J 2 bases, leaving 17 bases between the germline ends. Germline loops: CDR1 SGHVS, CDR2 FNYEAQ. There are 17 residues in the CDR3. The DNA for the CDR3 is TGTGCCAGCAGCTCGGGGTCGGGGGGCCACAACACCGGGGAGCTGTTTTTT. This gives the protein CASSSGSGGHNTGELFF.

The chain uses TRBV6-2 or TRBV6-3 and TRBJ1-4; unclear D gene. CDR3 size: 13 residues. V gave up 4 bases and J gave up 5 bases, with 8 bases separating them. The germline V gene has CDR1 MNHEY and CDR2 SVGEGT. DNA for the CDR3: TGTGCCAGCAGTTTTACAGCCAATGAAAAACTGTTTTTT. This gives the protein CASSFTANEKLFF.

The chain couples TRBV7-9 to TRBJ1-3; a possible D gene is TRBD1 (6 bases). Germline-derived CDR1 and CDR2 are SEHNR and FQNEAQ (reference sequence). V was pared by 4 bases and J by 3 bases, with 13 bases between. CDR3 size: 15 residues. CDR3 in DNA: TGTGCCAGCAGCTCTTGGACAGAGCTTGGAAACACCATATATTTT. As protein: CASSSWTELGNTIYF.

The V and J genes are TRBV3-1 (or the pseudogene TRBV3-2) and TRBJ2-1; TRBD1 might be the D (6 bases). V was clipped by 3 bases and J by 3 bases, with 15 bases between them. Germline-derived CDR1 and CDR2 are LGHDT and YNNKEL (reference sequence). CDR3 length: 16 residues. Here the CDR3 reads CASSQDTGTYYNEQFF. The CDR3 bases are TGTGCCAGCAGCCAGGATACCGGGACATACTACAATGAGCAGTTCTTC.

The rearrangement uses TRBV4-1 and TRBJ2-7; 11 bases map to TRBD2. The CDR3 length is 15 residues. CDR1 is MGHRA and CDR2 is YSYEKL in the germline V gene. Trimming removed 3 bases from V and 2 bases from J; junction bases left unmatched: 3. CDR3 in DNA: TGCGCCAGCAGCCATAGCGGGAGGGCGCCCTACGAGCAGTACTTC. As protein: CASSHSGRAPYEQYF.

This chain joins TRBV5-8 and TRBJ1-1; D unresolved. Germline V gene data show CDR1 as SGHTS and CDR2 as YDEGEE. V gave up 1 base and J gave up 5 bases, with 9 bases separating them. The CDR3 consists of 13 residues. The CDR3 loop is CASSLRGGTEAFF. CDR3 nucleotides: TGTGCCAGCAGCTTGCGGGGAGGGACTGAAGCTTTCTTT.

The chain links TRBV27 to TRBJ1-1; perhaps TRBD1 as D (5 bases). This CDR3 has 11 residues. The germline V and J ends were trimmed by 3 bases and 11 bases, with 10 bases remaining between them. Germline CDR1 MNHEY, CDR2 SMNVEV (reference sequence). Written as DNA, the CDR3 is TGTGCCAGCAGTTTCTCGGGGGTCGCTTTCTTT. Translation: CASSFSGVAFF.

Only a few counts were recorded for this clone. V usage is TRBV14 and J usage is TRBJ1-1; TRBD1 aligns across 7 bases. The CDR3 has 13 residues. With 6 bases clipped from V and 8 bases from J, the junction kept 9 bases outside the gene matches. Germline assignment: CDR1 SGHDN and CDR2 FVKESK. The CDR3, as DNA: TGTGCCAGCAGGGGAAAGCTGGACAGGGAAGCTTTCTTT. Translating it yields CASRGKLDREAFF.

The V and J genes are TRBV28 and TRBJ1-5; tentatively, D is TRBD1 (5 bases). Trimming removed 3 bases at V and 0 bases at J, with 15 bases between. In germline, CDR1 is MDHEN, CDR2 SYDVKM. This CDR3 is built from 17 residues. The CDR3, as DNA: TGTGCCAGCAGTTTCCAATATAAGGGGTATAGCAATCAGCCCCAGCATTTT. Its protein product is CASSFQYKGYSNQPQHF.

The genes are TRBV5-4 and TRBJ2-7; 12 bases are a match to TRBD2. Germline V gene lookup returns CDR1 SGHNT and CDR2 YYREEE (reference sequence). The CDR3 is made up of 18 amino acids. V lost 0 bases and J lost 3; bases outside the gene matches: 10. CDR3 sequence: CASSLEASGGARFYEQYF. CDR3 DNA: TGTGCCAGCAGCTTGGAGGCTAGCGGGGGGGCGCGGTTCTACGAGCAGTACTTC.

This chain uses TRBV19 with TRBJ1-5; a weak D match, TRBD1 (6 bases). V lost 5 bases and J 7 bases, leaving 12 bases between the germline ends. Per germline, CDR1 LNHDA and CDR2 SQIVND (reference sequence). The CDR3 runs to 13 residues. Written as DNA, the CDR3 is TGTGCCAGTAGTTGGGGGGGGCAGCAGCCCCAGCATTTT. Encoded protein: CASSWGGQQPQHF.

The chain uses TRBV24-1 and TRBJ2-1, with 9 bases lining up with TRBD1. V lost 8 bases to trimming and J lost 6 bases; unmatched junction nucleotides: 1. Germline assignment: CDR1 KGHDR and CDR2 SFDVKD. This CDR3 region has 12 residues. CDR3 sequence reads: CATMGQGNEQFF. CDR3 bases: TGTGCCACCATGGGACAGGGCAATGAGCAGTTCTTC.

The genes are TRBV13 and TRBJ2-1, with 7 positions matching TRBD1. The V segment lost 5 bases and the J segment 3 bases; nucleotides outside the gene matches: 10. Germline V CDR1 and CDR2: PRHDT, FYEKMQ (reference sequence). The CDR3 is made up of 16 amino acids. CDR3 loop: CASSPETGSSYNEQFF. The CDR3 DNA sequence: TGTGCCAGCAGCCCGGAGACAGGGTCAAGCTACAATGAGCAGTTCTTC.

V usage is TRBV18 and J usage is TRBJ2-1; possible D gene TRBD2, 5 bases. Deletions cut 1 base from V and 1 base from J, with 14 bases between. Germline CDR1 and CDR2: KGHSH and LQKENI. The CDR3 length is 17 residues. The CDR3: CASSPLGGGYSYNEQFF. CDR3 nucleotides: TGTGCCAGCTCACCACTTGGAGGCGGGTATTCCTACAATGAGCAGTTCTTC.

The chain links TRBV3-1 (or the pseudogene TRBV3-2) to TRBJ2-3; possibly TRBD1 for D (5 bases). Germline CDR1 and CDR2: LGHDT and YNNKEL (reference sequence). The CDR3 has 16 amino acids. Trimming took off 3 bases at V and 0 bases at J, with 13 bases between the two ends. Here the CDR3 reads CASSQVEGASTDTQYF. The CDR3 coding sequence is TGTGCCAGCAGCCAGGTCGAAGGGGCTAGCACAGATACGCAGTATTTT.

This chain connects TRBV9 to TRBJ1-6, with D hard to call. The ends were cut back, 0 bases at V and 9 bases at J, with 10 bases in the middle. The CDR3 loop spans 14 amino acids. Germline lookup yields CDR1 SGDLS and CDR2 YYNGEE. This CDR3 reads CASSVGDGPSPLHF. CDR3 nucleotides: TGTGCCAGCAGCGTAGGCGACGGGCCTTCACCCCTCCACTTT.

This chain links TRBV5-1 with TRBJ2-7; 10 bases align to TRBD2. The CDR3 is 17 amino acids. CDR1 is SGHRS, CDR2 YFSETQ, per germline. After removal of 4 bases from V and 2 bases from J, the junction contained 12 bases not matched to a gene. This CDR3 is CASSASLAGNPPYEQYF. In nucleotides, the CDR3 is TGCGCCAGCAGCGCATCACTAGCGGGGAACCCCCCCTACGAGCAGTACTTC.